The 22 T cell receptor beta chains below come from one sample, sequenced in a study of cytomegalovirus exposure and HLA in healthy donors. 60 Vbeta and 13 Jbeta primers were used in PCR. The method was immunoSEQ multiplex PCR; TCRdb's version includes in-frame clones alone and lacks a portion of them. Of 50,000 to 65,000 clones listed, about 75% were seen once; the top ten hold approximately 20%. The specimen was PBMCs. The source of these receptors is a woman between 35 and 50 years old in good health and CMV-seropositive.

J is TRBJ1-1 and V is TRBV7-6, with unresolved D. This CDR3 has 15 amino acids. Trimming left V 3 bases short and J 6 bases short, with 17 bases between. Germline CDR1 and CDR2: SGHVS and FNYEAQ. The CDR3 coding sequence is TGTGCCAGCAGCTTGGCACACGCACCCCACGCTGAAGCTTTCTTT. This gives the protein CASSLAHAPHAEAFF.

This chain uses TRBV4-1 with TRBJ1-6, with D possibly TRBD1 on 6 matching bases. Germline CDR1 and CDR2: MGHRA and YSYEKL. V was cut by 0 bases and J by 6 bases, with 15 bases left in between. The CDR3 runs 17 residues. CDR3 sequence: CASSQDYGVRGNSPLHF. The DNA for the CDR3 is TGCGCCAGCAGCCAAGATTACGGGGTCAGGGGTAATTCACCCCTCCACTTT.

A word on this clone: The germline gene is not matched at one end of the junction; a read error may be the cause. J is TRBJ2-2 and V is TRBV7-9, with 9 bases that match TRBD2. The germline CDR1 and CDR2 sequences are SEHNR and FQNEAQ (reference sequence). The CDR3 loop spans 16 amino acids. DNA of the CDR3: TGTTCCAGCAGCTTAGGCCTAGCGGGGCACACCGGGGAGCTGTTTTTT. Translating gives CSSSLGLAGHTGELFF.

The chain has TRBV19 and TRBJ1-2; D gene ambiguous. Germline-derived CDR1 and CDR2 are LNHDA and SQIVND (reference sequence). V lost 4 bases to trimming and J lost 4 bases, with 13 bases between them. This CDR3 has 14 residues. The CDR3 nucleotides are TGTGCCAGTAGTAGGCCGGGTTCCTTCTATGGCTACACCTTC. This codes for CASSRPGSFYGYTF.

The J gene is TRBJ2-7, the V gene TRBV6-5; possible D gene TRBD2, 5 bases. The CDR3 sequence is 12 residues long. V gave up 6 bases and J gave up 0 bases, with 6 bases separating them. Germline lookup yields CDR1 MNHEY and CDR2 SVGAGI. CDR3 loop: CASREASYEQYF. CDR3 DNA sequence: TGTGCCAGCAGGGAGGCCTCCTACGAGCAGTACTTC.

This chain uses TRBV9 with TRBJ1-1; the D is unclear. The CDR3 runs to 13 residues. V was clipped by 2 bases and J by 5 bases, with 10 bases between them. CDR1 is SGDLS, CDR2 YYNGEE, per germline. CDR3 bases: TGTGCCAGCAGCGTCCGGGTCGGGACTGAAGCTTTCTTT. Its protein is CASSVRVGTEAFF.

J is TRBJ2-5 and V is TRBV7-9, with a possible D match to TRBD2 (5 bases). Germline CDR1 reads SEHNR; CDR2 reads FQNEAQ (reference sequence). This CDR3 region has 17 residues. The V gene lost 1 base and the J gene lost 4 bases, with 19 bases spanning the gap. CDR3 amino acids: CASSLGRSGERPETQYF. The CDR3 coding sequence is TGTGCCAGCAGCTTAGGTCGTTCTGGGGAGCGGCCAGAGACCCAGTACTTC. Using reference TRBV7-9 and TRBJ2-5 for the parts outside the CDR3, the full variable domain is DTGVSQNPRHKITKRGQNVTFRCDPISEHNRLYWYRQTLGQGPEFLTYFQNEAQLEKSRLLSDRFSAERPKGSFSTLEIQRTEQGDSAMYLCASSLGRSGERPETQYFGPGTRLLVL.

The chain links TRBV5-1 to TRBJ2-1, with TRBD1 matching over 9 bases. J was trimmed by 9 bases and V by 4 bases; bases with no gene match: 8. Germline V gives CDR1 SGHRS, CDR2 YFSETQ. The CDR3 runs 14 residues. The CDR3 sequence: CASSPGQGVREQFF. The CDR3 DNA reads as TGCGCCAGCAGCCCGGGACAGGGAGTCCGTGAGCAGTTCTTC.

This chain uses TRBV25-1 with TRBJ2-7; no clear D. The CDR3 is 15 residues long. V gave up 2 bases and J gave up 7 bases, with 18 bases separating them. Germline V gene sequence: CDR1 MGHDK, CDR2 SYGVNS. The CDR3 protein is CASSERSSLLVEQYF. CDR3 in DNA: TGTGCCAGCAGTGAAAGGTCATCGCTTCTAGTTGAGCAGTACTTC.

In DNA form, the CDR3 reads TGTGCCAGCAGTTTCGACAGGGGGCCCTCGAACACCGGGGAGCTGTTTTTT. Protein product: CASSFDRGPSNTGELFF. V usage is TRBV27 and J usage is TRBJ2-2; TRBD1 agrees at 10 bases. The CDR3 has 17 residues. Germline CDR1 is MNHEY and CDR2 is SMNVEV (reference sequence). After removal of 3 bases from V and 0 bases from J, the junction contained 4 bases not matched to a gene.

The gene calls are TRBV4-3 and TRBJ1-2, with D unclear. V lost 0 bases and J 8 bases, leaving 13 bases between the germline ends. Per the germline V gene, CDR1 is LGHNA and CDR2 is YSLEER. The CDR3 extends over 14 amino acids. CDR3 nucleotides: TGCGCCAGCAGCCAAGAGAGCAGGTCGGGAGGCTACACCTTC. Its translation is CASSQESRSGGYTF.

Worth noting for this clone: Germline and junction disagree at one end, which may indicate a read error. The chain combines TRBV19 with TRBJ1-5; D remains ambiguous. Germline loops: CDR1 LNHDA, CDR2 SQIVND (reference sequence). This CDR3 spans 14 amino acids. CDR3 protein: CASSLDTINQPQHF. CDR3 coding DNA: TGTGCCAGTAGTCTAGACACTATCAATCAGCCCCAGCATTTT.

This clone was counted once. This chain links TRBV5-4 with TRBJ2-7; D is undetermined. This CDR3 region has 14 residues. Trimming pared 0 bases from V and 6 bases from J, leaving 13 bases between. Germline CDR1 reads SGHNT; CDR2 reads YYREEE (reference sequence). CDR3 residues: CASSLGAPPGEQYF. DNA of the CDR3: TGTGCCAGCAGCTTGGGGGCCCCCCCTGGCGAGCAGTACTTC. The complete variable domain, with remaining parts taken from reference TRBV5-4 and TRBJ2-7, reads ETGVTQSPTHLIKTRGQQVTLRCSSQSGHNTVSWYQQALGQGPQFIFQYYREEENGRGNFPPRFSGLQFPNYSSELNVNALELDDSALYLCASSLGAPPGEQYFGPGTRLTVT.

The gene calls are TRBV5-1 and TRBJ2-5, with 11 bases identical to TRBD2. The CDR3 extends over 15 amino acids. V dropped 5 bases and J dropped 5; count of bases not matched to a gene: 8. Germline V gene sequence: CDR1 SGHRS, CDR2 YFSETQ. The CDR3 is CASSLAGGSQETQYF. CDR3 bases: TGCGCCAGCAGTCTAGCGGGGGGTAGTCAGGAGACCCAGTACTTC.

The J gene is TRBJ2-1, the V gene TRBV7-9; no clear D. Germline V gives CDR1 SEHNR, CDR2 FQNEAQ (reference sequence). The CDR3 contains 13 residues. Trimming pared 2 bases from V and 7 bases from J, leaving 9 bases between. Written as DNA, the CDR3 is TGTGCCAGCAGCTTAAAACCCCAGAATGAGCAGTTCTTC. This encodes CASSLKPQNEQFF.

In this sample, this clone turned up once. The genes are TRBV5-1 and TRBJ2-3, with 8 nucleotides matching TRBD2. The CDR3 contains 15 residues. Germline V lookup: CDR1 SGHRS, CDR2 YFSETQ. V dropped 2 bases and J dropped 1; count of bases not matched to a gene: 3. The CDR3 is CASSFSGAGTDTQYF. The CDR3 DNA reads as TGCGCCAGCAGCTTTAGCGGGGCTGGCACAGATACGCAGTATTTT.

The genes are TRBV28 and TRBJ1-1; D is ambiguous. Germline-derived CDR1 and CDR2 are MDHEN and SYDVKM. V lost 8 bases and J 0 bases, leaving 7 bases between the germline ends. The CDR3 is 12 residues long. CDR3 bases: TGTGCCAGCTCATTCATGAACACTGAAGCTTTCTTT. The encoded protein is CASSFMNTEAFF.

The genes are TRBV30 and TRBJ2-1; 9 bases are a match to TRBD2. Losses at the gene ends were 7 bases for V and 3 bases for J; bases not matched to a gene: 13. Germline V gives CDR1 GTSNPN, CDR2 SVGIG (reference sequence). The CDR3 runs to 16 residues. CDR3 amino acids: CASSPLSGGYYNEQFF. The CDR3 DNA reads TGTGCCTCATCCCCCCTTAGCGGGGGTTACTACAATGAGCAGTTCTTC.

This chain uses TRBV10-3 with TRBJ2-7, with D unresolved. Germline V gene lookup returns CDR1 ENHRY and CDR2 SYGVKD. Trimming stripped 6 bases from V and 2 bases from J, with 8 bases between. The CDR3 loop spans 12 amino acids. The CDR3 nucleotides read TGTGCCATCAGCTCAGTTCCCTACGAGCAGTACTTC. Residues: CAISSVPYEQYF.

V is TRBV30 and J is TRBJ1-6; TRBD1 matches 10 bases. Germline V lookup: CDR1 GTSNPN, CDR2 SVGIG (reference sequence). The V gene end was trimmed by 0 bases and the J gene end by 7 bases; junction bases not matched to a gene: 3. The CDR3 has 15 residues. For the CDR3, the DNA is TGTGCCTGGAGTGTAGACAGGGGGCAAAATTCACCCCTCCACTTT. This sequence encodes CAWSVDRGQNSPLHF.

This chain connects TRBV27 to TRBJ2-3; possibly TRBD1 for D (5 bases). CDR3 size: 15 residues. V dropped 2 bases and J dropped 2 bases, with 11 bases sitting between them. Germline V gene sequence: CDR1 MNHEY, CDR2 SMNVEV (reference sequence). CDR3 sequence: CASSLQGVLTDTQYF. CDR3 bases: TGTGCCAGCAGTTTACAGGGCGTCCTCACAGATACGCAGTATTTT.

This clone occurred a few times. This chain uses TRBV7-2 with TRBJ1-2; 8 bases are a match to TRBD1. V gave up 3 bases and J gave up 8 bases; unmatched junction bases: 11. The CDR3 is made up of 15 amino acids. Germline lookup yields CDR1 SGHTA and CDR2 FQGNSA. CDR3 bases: TGTGCCAGCAGCTTTACAGGGGGAAGGGATCGGGGCTACACCTTC. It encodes CASSFTGGRDRGYTF.